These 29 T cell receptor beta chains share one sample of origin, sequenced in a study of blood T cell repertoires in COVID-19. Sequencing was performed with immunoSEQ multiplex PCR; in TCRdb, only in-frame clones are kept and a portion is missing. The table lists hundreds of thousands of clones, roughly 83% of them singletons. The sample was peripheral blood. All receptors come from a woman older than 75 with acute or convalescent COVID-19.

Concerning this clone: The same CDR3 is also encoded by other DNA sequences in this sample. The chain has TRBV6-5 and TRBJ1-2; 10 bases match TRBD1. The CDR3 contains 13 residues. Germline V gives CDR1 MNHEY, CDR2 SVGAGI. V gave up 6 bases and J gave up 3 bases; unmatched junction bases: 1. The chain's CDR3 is CASRGTGDYGYTF. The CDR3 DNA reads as TGTGCCAGCAGGGGGACAGGGGACTATGGCTACACCTTC.

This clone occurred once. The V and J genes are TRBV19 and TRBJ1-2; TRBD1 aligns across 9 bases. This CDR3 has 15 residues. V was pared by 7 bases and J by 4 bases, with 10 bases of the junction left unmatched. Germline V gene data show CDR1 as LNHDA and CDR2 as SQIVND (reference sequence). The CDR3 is CASTAVGQGTYGYTF. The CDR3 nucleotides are TGTGCCAGTACCGCAGTAGGACAGGGGACCTATGGCTACACCTTC.

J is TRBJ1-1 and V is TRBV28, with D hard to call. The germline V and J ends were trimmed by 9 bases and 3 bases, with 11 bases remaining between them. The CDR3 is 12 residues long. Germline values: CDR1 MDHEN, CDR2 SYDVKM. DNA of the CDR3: TGTGCCAGTGGGGAGTTCGACACTGAAGCTTTCTTT. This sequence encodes CASGEFDTEAFF.

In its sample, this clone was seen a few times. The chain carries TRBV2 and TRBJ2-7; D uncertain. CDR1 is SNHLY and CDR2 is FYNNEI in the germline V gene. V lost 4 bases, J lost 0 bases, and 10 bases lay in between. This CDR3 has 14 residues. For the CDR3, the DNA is TGTGCCAGCAGTGTAGTAACGGTCTCCTACGAGCAGTACTTC. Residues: CASSVVTVSYEQYF. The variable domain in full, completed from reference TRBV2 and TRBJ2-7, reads EPEVTQTPSHQVTQMGQEVILRCVPISNHLYFYWYRQILGQKVEFLVSFYNNEISEKSEIFDDQFSVERPDGSNFTLKIRSTKLEDSAMYFCASSVVTVSYEQYFGPGTRLTVT.

CDR3 nucleotide sequence: TGCGCCAGCAGCTTGGTCGGCAGAAGCCCGGTTCGGGTTGGGACTGAAGCTTTCTTT. It translates to CASSLVGRSPVRVGTEAFF. The chain carries TRBV5-1 and TRBJ1-1; no firm D call. Germline V gene sequence: CDR1 SGHRS, CDR2 YFSETQ. Trimming shortened V by 0 bases and J by 5 bases, and 26 bases separated the two germline ends. This CDR3 contains 19 residues. Combining the CDR3 with reference TRBV5-1 and TRBJ1-1 gives the whole variable domain KAGVTQTPRYLIKTRGQQVTLSCSPISGHRSVSWYQQTPGQGLQFLFEYFSETQRNKGNFPGRFSGRQFSNSRSEMNVSTLELGDSALYLCASSLVGRSPVRVGTEAFFGQGTRLTVV.

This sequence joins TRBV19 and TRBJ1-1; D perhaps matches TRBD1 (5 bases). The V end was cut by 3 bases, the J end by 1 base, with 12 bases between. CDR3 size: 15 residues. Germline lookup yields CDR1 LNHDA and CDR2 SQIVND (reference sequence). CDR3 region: CASSISGLTNTEAFF. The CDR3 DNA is TGTGCCAGTAGTATCTCGGGACTCACGAACACTGAAGCTTTCTTT. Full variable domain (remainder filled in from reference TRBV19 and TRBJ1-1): DGGITQSPKYLFRKEGQNVTLSCEQNLNHDAMYWYRQDPGQGLRLIYYSQIVNDFQKGDIAEGYSVSREKKESFPLTVTSAQKNPTAFYLCASSISGLTNTEAFFGQGTRLTVV.

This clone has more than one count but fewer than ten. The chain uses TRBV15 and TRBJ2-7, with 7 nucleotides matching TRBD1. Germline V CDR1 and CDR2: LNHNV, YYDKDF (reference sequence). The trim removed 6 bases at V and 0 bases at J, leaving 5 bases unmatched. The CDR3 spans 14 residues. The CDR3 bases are TGTGCCACCAGTCCAGGGGGAAGCTCCTACGAGCAGTACTTC. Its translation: CATSPGGSSYEQYF.

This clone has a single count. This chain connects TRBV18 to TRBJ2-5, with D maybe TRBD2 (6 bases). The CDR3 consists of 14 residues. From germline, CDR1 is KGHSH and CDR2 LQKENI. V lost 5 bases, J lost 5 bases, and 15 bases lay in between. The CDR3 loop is CASSAIPRGETQYF. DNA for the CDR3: TGTGCCAGCTCAGCCATCCCTCGGGGGGAGACCCAGTACTTC. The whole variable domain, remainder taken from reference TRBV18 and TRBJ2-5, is NAGVMQNPRHLVRRRGQEARLRCSPMKGHSHVYWYRQLPEEGLKFMVYLQKENIIDESGMPKERFSAEFPKEGPSILRIQQVVRGDSAAYFCASSAIPRGETQYFGPGTRLLVL.

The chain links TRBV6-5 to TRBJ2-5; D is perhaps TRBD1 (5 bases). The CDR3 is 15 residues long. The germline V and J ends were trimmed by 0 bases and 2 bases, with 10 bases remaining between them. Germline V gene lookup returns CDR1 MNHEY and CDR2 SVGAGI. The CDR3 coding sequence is TGTGCCAGCAGTTACTCCCTGGACAAACAAGAGACCCAGTACTTC. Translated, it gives CASSYSLDKQETQYF.

In DNA form, the CDR3 reads TGCGCCAGCAGCCTGACAGGGGGTGAGGTGTCCTATAATTCACCCCTCCACTTT. Residues: CASSLTGGEVSYNSPLHF. The chain joins TRBV4-1 to TRBJ1-6; 9 bases match TRBD1. V lost 4 bases, J lost 1 base, and 8 bases stayed unmatched. The CDR3 is 18 residues long. Germline V lookup: CDR1 MGHRA, CDR2 YSYEKL.

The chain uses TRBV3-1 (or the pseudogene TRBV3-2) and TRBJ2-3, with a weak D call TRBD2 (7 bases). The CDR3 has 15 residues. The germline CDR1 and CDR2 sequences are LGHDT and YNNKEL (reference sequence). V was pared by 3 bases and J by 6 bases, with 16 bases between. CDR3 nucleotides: TGTGCCAGCAGCCAGGGGGACCGGGGGGCGGATACGCAGTATTTT. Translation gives CASSQGDRGADTQYF.

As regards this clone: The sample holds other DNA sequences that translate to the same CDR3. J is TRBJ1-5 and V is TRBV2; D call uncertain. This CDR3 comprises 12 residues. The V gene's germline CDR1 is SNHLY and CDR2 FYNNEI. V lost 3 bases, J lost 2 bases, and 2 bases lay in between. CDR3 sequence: CASSDGNQPQHF. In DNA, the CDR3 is TGTGCCAGCAGTGACGGCAATCAGCCCCAGCATTTT.

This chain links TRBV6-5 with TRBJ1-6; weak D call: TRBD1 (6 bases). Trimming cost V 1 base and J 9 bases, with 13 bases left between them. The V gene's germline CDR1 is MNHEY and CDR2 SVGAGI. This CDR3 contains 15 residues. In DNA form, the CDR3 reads TGTGCCAGCAGTTACTTTAGGCAGGGGAGTTCACCCCTCCACTTT. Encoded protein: CASSYFRQGSSPLHF.

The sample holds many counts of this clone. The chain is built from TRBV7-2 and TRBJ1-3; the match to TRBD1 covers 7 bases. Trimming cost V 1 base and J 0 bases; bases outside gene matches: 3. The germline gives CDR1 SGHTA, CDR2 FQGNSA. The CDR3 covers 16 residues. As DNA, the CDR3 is TGTGCCAGCAGCTTAGACAGGGGAGGCTCTGGAAACACCATATATTTT. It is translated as CASSLDRGGSGNTIYF. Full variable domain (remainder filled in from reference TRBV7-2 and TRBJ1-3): GAGVSQSPSNKVTEKGKDVELRCDPISGHTALYWYRQSLGQGLEFLIYFQGNSAPDKSGLPSDRFSAERTGGSVSTLTIQRTQQEDSAVYLCASSLDRGGSGNTIYFGEGSWLTVV.

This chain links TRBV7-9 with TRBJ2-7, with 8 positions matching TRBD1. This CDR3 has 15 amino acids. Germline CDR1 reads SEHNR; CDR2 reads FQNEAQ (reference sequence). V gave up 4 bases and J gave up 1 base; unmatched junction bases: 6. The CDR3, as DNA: TGTGCCAGCAGCTCAGGGACAGGAATTTCCTACGAGCAGTACTTC. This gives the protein CASSSGTGISYEQYF.

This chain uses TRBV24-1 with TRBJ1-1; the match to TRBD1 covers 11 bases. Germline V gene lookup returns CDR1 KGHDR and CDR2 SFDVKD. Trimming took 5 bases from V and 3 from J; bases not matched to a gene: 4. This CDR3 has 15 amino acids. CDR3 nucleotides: TGTGCCACCAGTGCCCCGGGACAGGGGGACACTGAAGCTTTCTTT. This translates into CATSAPGQGDTEAFF.

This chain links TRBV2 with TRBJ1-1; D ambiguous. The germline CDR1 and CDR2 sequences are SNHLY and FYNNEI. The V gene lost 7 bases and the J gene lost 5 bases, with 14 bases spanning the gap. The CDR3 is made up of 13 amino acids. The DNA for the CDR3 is TGTGCCAGCAACCCTTGGACGGGGACTGAAGCTTTCTTT. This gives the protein CASNPWTGTEAFF.

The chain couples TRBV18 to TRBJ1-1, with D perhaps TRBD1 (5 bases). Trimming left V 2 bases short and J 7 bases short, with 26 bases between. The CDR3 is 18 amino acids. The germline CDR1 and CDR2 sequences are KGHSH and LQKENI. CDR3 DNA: TGTGCCAGCTCACCAGGATGGGGTGCGACCAGGGACGGGGGTGAAGCTTTCTTT. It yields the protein CASSPGWGATRDGGEAFF.

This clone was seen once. The CDR3 coding sequence is TGTGCCAGCAGCCAGGCGGGGGGCGGGTCCTACAATGAGCAGTTCTTC. Translating gives CASSQAGGGSYNEQFF. The rearrangement joins TRBV3-1 (or the pseudogene TRBV3-2) to TRBJ2-1, with 8 bases lining up with TRBD2. Trimming took 3 bases from V and 1 from J; bases not matched to a gene: 5. CDR1 and CDR2 (germline): LGHDT, YNNKEL (reference sequence). This CDR3 is 16 amino acids long.

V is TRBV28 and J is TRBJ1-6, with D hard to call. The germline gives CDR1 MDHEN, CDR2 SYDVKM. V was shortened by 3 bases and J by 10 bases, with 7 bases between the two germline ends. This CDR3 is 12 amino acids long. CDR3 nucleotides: TGTGCCAGCAGTTTTAGCTCGTCACCCCTCCACTTT. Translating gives CASSFSSSPLHF.

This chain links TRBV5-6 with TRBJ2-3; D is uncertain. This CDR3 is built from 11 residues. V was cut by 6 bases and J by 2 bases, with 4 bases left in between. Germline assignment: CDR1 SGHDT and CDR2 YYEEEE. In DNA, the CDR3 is TGTGCCAGCACCTCCACAGATACGCAGTATTTT. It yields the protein CASTSTDTQYF.

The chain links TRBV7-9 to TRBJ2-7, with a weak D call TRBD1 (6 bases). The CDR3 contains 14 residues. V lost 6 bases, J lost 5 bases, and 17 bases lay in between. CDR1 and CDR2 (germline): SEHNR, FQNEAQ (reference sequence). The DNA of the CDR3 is TGTGCCAGCAGTCGCACAACAGGGTTACACGAGCAGTACTTC. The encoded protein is CASSRTTGLHEQYF.

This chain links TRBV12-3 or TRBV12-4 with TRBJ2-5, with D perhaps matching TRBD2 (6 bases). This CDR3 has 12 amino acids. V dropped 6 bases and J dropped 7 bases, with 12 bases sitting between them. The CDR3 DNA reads TGTGCCAGCAGCCCCCCCGGGGGGACCCAGTACTTC. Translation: CASSPPGGTQYF.

CDR3 sequence reads: CASSGWGGVTGELFF. CDR3 bases: TGTGCCAGCAGTGGATGGGGGGGCGTCACCGGGGAGCTGTTTTTT. The chain joins TRBV2 to TRBJ2-2; D is perhaps TRBD2 (7 bases). The V gene's germline CDR1 is SNHLY and CDR2 FYNNEI. Trimming left V 4 bases short and J 4 bases short, with 13 bases between. This CDR3 contains 15 residues.

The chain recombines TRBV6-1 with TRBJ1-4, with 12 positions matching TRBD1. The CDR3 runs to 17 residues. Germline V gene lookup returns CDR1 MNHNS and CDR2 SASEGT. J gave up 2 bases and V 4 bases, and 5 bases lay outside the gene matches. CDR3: CASSGGTGGTTNEKLFF. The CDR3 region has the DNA TGTGCCAGCAGTGGAGGGACAGGGGGCACGACTAATGAAAAACTGTTTTTT.

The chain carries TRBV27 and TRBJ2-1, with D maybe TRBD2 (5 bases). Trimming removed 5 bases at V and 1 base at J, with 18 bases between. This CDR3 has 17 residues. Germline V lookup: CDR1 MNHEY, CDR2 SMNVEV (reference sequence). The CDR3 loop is CASSRGSGVISYNEQFF. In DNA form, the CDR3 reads TGTGCCAGCAGTCGAGGCTCCGGGGTTATATCCTACAATGAGCAGTTCTTC.

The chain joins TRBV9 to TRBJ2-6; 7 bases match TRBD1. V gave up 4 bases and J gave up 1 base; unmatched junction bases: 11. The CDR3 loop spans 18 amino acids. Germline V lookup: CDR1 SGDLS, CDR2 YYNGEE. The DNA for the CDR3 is TGTGCCAGCAGCCCACACGACAGGGCCCGGTCTGGGGCCAACGTCCTGACTTTC. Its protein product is CASSPHDRARSGANVLTF.

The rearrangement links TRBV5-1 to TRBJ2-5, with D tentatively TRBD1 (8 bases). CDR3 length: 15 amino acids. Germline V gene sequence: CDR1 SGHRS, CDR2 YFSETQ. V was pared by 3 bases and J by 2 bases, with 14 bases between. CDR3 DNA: TGCGCCAGCAGCTGGACAGGGAGGGGGCAAGAGACCCAGTACTTC. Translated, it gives CASSWTGRGQETQYF.

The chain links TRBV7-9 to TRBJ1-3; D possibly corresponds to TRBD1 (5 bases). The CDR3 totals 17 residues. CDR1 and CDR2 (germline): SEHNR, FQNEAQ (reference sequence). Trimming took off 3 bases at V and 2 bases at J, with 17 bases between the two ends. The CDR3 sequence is CASSFSLPAGAGNTIYF. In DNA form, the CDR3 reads TGTGCCAGCAGCTTTAGTCTCCCAGCGGGGGCTGGAAACACCATATATTTT.